Reported below is one T cell receptor (beta chain). Its antigen is unknown. Likely unrecorded immune exposures existed in these nominally healthy donors. Germline CDR1 SGHRS, CDR2 YFSETQ. This CDR3 contains 15 residues. The V gene end was trimmed by 4 bases and the J gene end by 7 bases; junction bases not matched to a gene: 5. The data stem from a study of cytomegalovirus exposure and HLA in healthy donors. Overall study findings and caveats: HLA allele associations emerged for roughly 16,000 TCR beta sequences in a later analysis, at 0.05 false discovery rate. Previous analysis showed most TCR beta V segments were productive about 90% or about 30% of the time. CMV serostatus stood as the only immune exposure information on hand.

PCR employed 60 Vbeta and 13 Jbeta primers. The method was immunoSEQ multiplex PCR; TCRdb's version includes in-frame clones alone and lacks a portion of them. Among more than 65,000 clones, under 80% were seen once, and the ten largest hold approximately 7%. The chain uses TRBV5-1 and TRBJ2-2, with 12 bases that match TRBD2. Material: PBMCs. This TCR was recovered from a woman in her 50s in good health and CMV-seropositive. CDR3 nucleotides: TGCGCCAGCAGCGAAACTAGCGGGGGGATCGGGGAGCTGTTTTTT. Translating gives CASSETSGGIGELFF.